Below, 27 T cell receptor beta chains from the same sample are listed, as sequenced in a study of response to subunit inactivated influenza vaccine. TCRdb itself ran the RT-PCR reads through MiXCR, one entry per CDR3 protein. The data show 530,000 or so distinct CDR3 sequences, over 9.5% seen once. The sample in question was PBMCs from blood, obtained on the day of vaccination. The receptors originated from a man in his forties or fifties who received an inactivated influenza vaccine.

The gene calls are TRBV5-1 and TRBJ2-7; D call uncertain. V lost 0 bases and J 7 bases, leaving 11 bases between the germline ends. The CDR3 extends over 13 amino acids. The germline gives CDR1 SGHRS, CDR2 YFSETQ. CDR3 amino acids: CASSLETLSEQYF. CDR3 nucleotides: TGCGCCAGCAGCTTGGAAACCCTGTCGGAGCAGTACTTC. Based on the CDR3 plus reference TRBV5-1 and TRBJ2-7, the full variable domain is KAGVTQTPRYLIKTRGQQVTLSCSPISGHRSVSWYQQTPGQGLQFLFEYFSETQRNKGNFPGRFSGRQFSNSRSEMNVSTLELGDSALYLCASSLETLSEQYFGPGTRLTVT.

CDR3 DNA: TGTGCCAGCAGCTTAAGGGTGGGCGGGGAGAGCTCCTACGAGCAGTACTTC. It specifies CASSLRVGGESSYEQYF. The chain recombines TRBV7-2 with TRBJ2-7, with a weak D call TRBD2 (6 bases). The CDR3 spans 17 residues. Germline CDR1 and CDR2: SGHTA and FQGNSA. V was cut by 2 bases and J by 0 bases, with 17 bases left in between.

The chain couples TRBV4-1 to TRBJ2-7, with a weak D call TRBD2 (6 bases). CDR1 MGHRA and CDR2 YSYEKL come from the germline V gene. V lost 1 base and J lost 2, with 9 bases in between. This CDR3 comprises 14 residues. This CDR3 is CASSQGGVPYEQYF. CDR3 in DNA: TGCGCCAGCAGCCAAGGGGGGGTACCCTACGAGCAGTACTTC.

This clonotype was observed a few times. The CDR3 sequence is CASSTYHRYNEQFF. The DNA of the CDR3 is TGTGCCAGCAGCACCTACCACAGGTACAATGAGCAGTTCTTC. The chain combines TRBV11-1 with TRBJ2-1, with D possibly matching TRBD1 (5 bases). Trimming shortened V by 5 bases and J by 4 bases, and 12 bases separated the two germline ends. There are 14 residues in the CDR3. CDR1 SGHAT and CDR2 FQDESV come from the germline V gene (reference sequence).

This clonotype was seen at least ten times. The chain combines TRBV12-3 or TRBV12-4 with TRBJ1-1; D gene uncertain. With 4 bases removed from V and 7 bases from J, the gap between germline ends came to 13 bases. This CDR3 comprises 13 residues. CDR3 DNA: TGTGCCAGCAGTTCCTCAAGACGAGTTGAAGCTTTCTTT. It translates to CASSSSRRVEAFF.

The sample holds a few counts of this clonotype. V gene TRBV7-9 combines with J gene TRBJ1-5; D ambiguous. Germline-derived CDR1 and CDR2 are SEHNR and FQNEAQ (reference sequence). The germline V and J ends were trimmed by 5 bases and 8 bases, with 10 bases remaining between them. The CDR3 spans 12 residues. CDR3 in DNA: TGTGCCAGCAGCCAAGGGTCGGAGCCCCAGCATTTT. Protein product: CASSQGSEPQHF.

The chain uses TRBV12-3 or TRBV12-4 and TRBJ2-1; no definite D call. This CDR3 region has 15 residues. The V end was cut by 5 bases, the J end by 0 bases, with 11 bases between. CDR3 bases: TGTGCCAGCAGTCCCTCGTGGGCCTCCTACAATGAGCAGTTCTTC. Protein: CASSPSWASYNEQFF.

There are many counts of this clonotype. This chain connects TRBV7-9 to TRBJ2-3; no clear D. Germline CDR1 and CDR2: SEHNR and FQNEAQ (reference sequence). The germline V and J ends were trimmed by 1 base and 4 bases, with 18 bases remaining between them. This CDR3 has 17 amino acids. CDR3 amino acids: CASSLDLTASLADTQYF. For the CDR3, the DNA is TGTGCCAGCAGCTTAGACCTGACCGCGTCCCTCGCAGATACGCAGTATTTT. Supplemented by reference TRBV7-9 and TRBJ2-3, the full variable domain reads DTGVSQNPRHKITKRGQNVTFRCDPISEHNRLYWYRQTLGQGPEFLTYFQNEAQLEKSRLLSDRFSAERPKGSFSTLEIQRTEQGDSAMYLCASSLDLTASLADTQYFGPGTRLTVL.

This clonotype was seen a few times. This sequence joins TRBV6-5 and TRBJ2-1; no reliable D call. The germline V and J ends were trimmed by 3 bases and 8 bases, with 5 bases remaining between them. CDR1 MNHEY and CDR2 SVGAGI come from the germline V gene. The CDR3 totals 11 residues. CDR3 coding DNA: TGTGCCAGCAGTTATGAAGATGAGCAGTTCTTC. Its translation is CASSYEDEQFF.

The genes are TRBV20-1 and TRBJ2-7; the match to TRBD2 covers 11 bases. V trimming: 6 bases; J trimming: 3 bases; junction bases outside the gene matches: 10. The V gene's germline CDR1 is DFQATT and CDR2 SNEGSKA (reference sequence). This CDR3 contains 15 residues. The CDR3 bases are TGCAGTGCCACGAGCGTACTAGCGGGAGTCTACGAGCAGTACTTC. This codes for CSATSVLAGVYEQYF.

This clonotype occurred a few times. This sequence joins TRBV6-5 and TRBJ2-1; 9 bases line up with TRBD2. The junction had 18 bases not matched to a gene; V was cut back by 2 bases and J by 10 bases. The germline CDR1 and CDR2 sequences are MNHEY and SVGAGI. The CDR3 is 18 amino acids. The CDR3 is CASSYTRASGTVLDEQFF. CDR3 nucleotide sequence: TGTGCCAGCAGTTACACCCGGGCTAGCGGGACTGTTTTGGACGAGCAGTTCTTC.

The chain recombines TRBV28 with TRBJ1-6, with 8 bases lining up with TRBD1. This CDR3 is built from 15 residues. CDR1 and CDR2 (germline): MDHEN, SYDVKM. Unmatched junction bases numbered 4, after V lost 3 bases and J lost 6 bases. The CDR3 DNA follows: TGTGCCAGCAGTTTGGACAGGGCGGCTAATTCACCCCTCCACTTT. Its protein is CASSLDRAANSPLHF.

This clonotype appeared a single time. The chain uses TRBV2 and TRBJ1-6, with D unclear. V was shortened by 4 bases and J by 13 bases, with 17 bases between the two germline ends. The CDR3 has 14 residues. Germline values: CDR1 SNHLY, CDR2 FYNNEI. CDR3 coding DNA: TGTGCCAGCAGTGGGACCGCGCCGGTTTCTCCCCTCCACTTT. This translates into CASSGTAPVSPLHF.

This rearrangement joins TRBV4-2 to TRBJ2-1; 8 bases are shared with TRBD1. In germline, CDR1 is LGHNA, CDR2 YNFKEQ. The CDR3 extends over 13 amino acids. V lost 4 bases to trimming and J lost 9 bases; unmatched junction nucleotides: 5. CDR3 residues: CASSPGTGGEQFF. As DNA, the CDR3 is TGTGCCAGCAGCCCGGGGACAGGCGGTGAGCAGTTCTTC.

The V and J genes are TRBV6-1 and TRBJ2-2, with 7 bases that match TRBD1. The CDR3 covers 13 residues. The V gene's germline CDR1 is MNHNS and CDR2 SASEGT. J was trimmed by 7 bases and V by 3 bases; bases with no gene match: 2. The CDR3 here is CASSDTGVGELFF. Here the CDR3 DNA reads TGTGCCAGCAGTGACACAGGGGTCGGGGAGCTGTTTTTT.

The table lists this clonotype with a few counts. V is TRBV19 and J is TRBJ2-7, with D possibly being TRBD1 or TRBD2 (6 bases each). Trimming left V 6 bases short and J 5 bases short, with 11 bases between. Germline values: CDR1 LNHDA, CDR2 SQIVND (reference sequence). There are 12 residues in the CDR3. CDR3 in amino acids: CASSPRGHEQYF. CDR3 DNA sequence: TGTGCCAGTAGCCCTCGGGGGCACGAGCAGTACTTC.

CDR3 DNA: TGTGCCAGCAGCTCGGGACTAGGGTCTTCCGAGCAGTACTTC. It encodes CASSSGLGSSEQYF. The gene calls are TRBV7-3 and TRBJ2-7; 8 bases are shared with TRBD2. The CDR3 has 14 amino acids. Germline assignment: CDR1 SGHTA and CDR2 FQGTGA. V trimming: 4 bases; J trimming: 6 bases; junction bases outside the gene matches: 8.

The genes are TRBV11-1 and TRBJ2-3, with TRBD2 identical over 8 bases. This CDR3 is 15 amino acids long. The V and J ends lost 5 bases and 4 bases, in that order; junction bases with no gene match: 8. Germline CDR1 is SGHAT and CDR2 is FQDESV (reference sequence). The CDR3 region has the DNA TGTGCCAGCAGCCTAAGGACTAGCAGAGCAGATACGCAGTATTTT. It yields the protein CASSLRTSRADTQYF.

On this clonotype itself: Given the absence of the conserved phenylalanine or tryptophan at the CDR3 end, a read error is likely. This rearrangement joins TRBV29-1 to TRBJ2-7; 8 nucleotides line up with TRBD2. The CDR3 totals 14 residues. Germline CDR1 SQVTM, CDR2 ANQGSEA. V was pared by 4 bases and J by 6 bases, with 11 bases of the junction left unmatched. CDR3 bases: TGCAGCGTTGGTCCGGGACTAGGGGCCAGCGAGCAGTACCTC. It yields the protein CSVGPGLGASEQYL.

This clonotype was seen only a few times. The V call is TRBV7-6, the J call TRBJ1-6; D uncertain. This CDR3 has 15 amino acids. Germline V gene data show CDR1 as SGHVS and CDR2 as FNYEAQ. The ends were cut back, 2 bases at V and 5 bases at J, with 10 bases in the middle. The CDR3 spells CASSLNTADNSPLHF. The CDR3 DNA follows: TGTGCCAGCAGCTTAAACACAGCGGATAATTCACCCCTCCACTTT.

This chain uses TRBV20-1 with TRBJ2-5, with a possible D match to TRBD1 (6 bases). CDR1 DFQATT and CDR2 SNEGSKA come from the germline V gene (reference sequence). The CDR3 extends over 16 amino acids. Trimming shortened V by 3 bases and J by 4 bases, and 21 bases separated the two germline ends. CDR3 sequence: CSASFGGGGTGETQYF. Here the CDR3 DNA reads TGCAGTGCTAGTTTTGGGGGCGGAGGTACGGGAGAGACCCAGTACTTC.

A few counts support this clonotype. The V call is TRBV9, the J call TRBJ1-3; D not resolved. The CDR3 has 14 amino acids. The V gene lost 0 bases and the J gene lost 2 bases, with 6 bases spanning the gap. Germline CDR1 and CDR2: SGDLS and YYNGEE. The CDR3 sequence: CASSVGKTGNTIYF. CDR3 DNA sequence: TGTGCCAGCAGCGTAGGTAAAACTGGAAACACCATATATTTT.

The V call is TRBV20-1, the J call TRBJ1-1, with TRBD1 matching over 7 bases. The CDR3 sequence is 13 residues long. Germline V gives CDR1 DFQATT, CDR2 SNEGSKA (reference sequence). With 6 bases clipped from V and 7 bases from J, the junction kept 11 bases outside the gene matches. CDR3 bases: TGCAGTGCCGAAGACAGGGACGAGGATGAAGCTTTCTTT. This codes for CSAEDRDEDEAFF.

This clonotype was seen more than once but under ten times. V gene TRBV13 combines with J gene TRBJ2-5; D is ambiguous. This CDR3 spans 13 amino acids. V lost 2 bases to trimming and J lost 0 bases, with 4 bases between them. Germline lookup yields CDR1 PRHDT and CDR2 FYEKMQ (reference sequence). CDR3 protein: CASSLTHQETQYF. As DNA, the CDR3 is TGTGCCAGCAGCTTAACACACCAAGAGACCCAGTACTTC.

The chain carries TRBV4-3 and TRBJ2-1; D gene ambiguous. CDR3 length: 14 residues. In germline, CDR1 is LGHNA, CDR2 YSLEER. Trimming cost V 1 base and J 4 bases, with 8 bases left between them. CDR3 amino acids: CASSQAGEYNEQFF. The DNA for the CDR3 is TGCGCCAGCAGCCAAGCGGGCGAATACAATGAGCAGTTCTTC.

This clonotype was recorded at least ten times. The chain joins TRBV7-9 to TRBJ2-7; D not resolved. Trimming left V 5 bases short and J 5 bases short, with 10 bases between. Germline V gene lookup returns CDR1 SEHNR and CDR2 FQNEAQ (reference sequence). There are 12 residues in the CDR3. The CDR3 sequence is CASSDGSHEQYF. CDR3 nucleotides: TGTGCCAGCAGCGATGGCAGTCACGAGCAGTACTTC. The full variable domain, with the rest looked up from reference TRBV7-9 and TRBJ2-7, is DTGVSQNPRHKITKRGQNVTFRCDPISEHNRLYWYRQTLGQGPEFLTYFQNEAQLEKSRLLSDRFSAERPKGSFSTLEIQRTEQGDSAMYLCASSDGSHEQYFGPGTRLTVT.

This clonotype has at least ten counts. This chain links TRBV12-3 or TRBV12-4 with TRBJ2-7, with D perhaps given as TRBD1 or TRBD2 (6 bases each). This CDR3 contains 14 residues. V was shortened by 1 base and J by 2 bases, with 9 bases between the two germline ends. CDR3 sequence reads: CASSLGRGAYEQYF. CDR3 sequence (DNA): TGTGCCAGCAGTTTAGGTAGGGGGGCCTACGAGCAGTACTTC.